A single sample is the source of the 28 T cell receptor beta chains below, sequenced in a study of blood T cell repertoires in COVID-19. Libraries were prepared by immunoSEQ multiplex PCR; TCRdb keeps only in-frame clonotypes and omits some of them. The repertoire holds over 200,000 clones, with around 90% as singletons. What was sequenced was peripheral blood. These receptors were collected from a man between 60 and 75 years old who had recovered from COVID-19.

As concerns this clone: The junction departs from germline at one end; a sequencing error may be responsible. This rearrangement joins TRBV6-1 to TRBJ2-3; D unclear. The CDR3 runs to 14 residues. Germline loops: CDR1 MNHNS, CDR2 SASEGT. CDR3 loop: CASGESSSTDTQYF. In nucleotides, the CDR3 is TGTGCCAGCGGTGAAAGCTCTAGCACAGATACGCAGTATTTT.

The chain joins TRBV30 to TRBJ1-3; TRBD1 might be the D (5 bases). Germline V gene lookup returns CDR1 GTSNPN and CDR2 SVGIG (reference sequence). V lost 4 bases and J 0 bases, leaving 19 bases between the germline ends. This CDR3 is 17 amino acids long. DNA for the CDR3: TGTGCCTGGAATCGGGGAGGAGGGGCAACCTCTGGAAACACCATATATTTT. As protein: CAWNRGGGATSGNTIYF.

This sequence joins TRBV7-9 and TRBJ2-5, with 8 bases identical to TRBD1. J gave up 5 bases and V 3 bases, and 5 bases lay outside the gene matches. CDR3 length: 14 amino acids. Germline CDR1 is SEHNR and CDR2 is FQNEAQ (reference sequence). The CDR3 region has the DNA TGTGCCAGCAGCTTGCAGGGGGCGGGTGAGACCCAGTACTTC. Its protein is CASSLQGAGETQYF.

The chain couples TRBV18 to TRBJ1-3; D is unclear. The ends were cut back, 3 bases at V and 0 bases at J, with 9 bases in the middle. The CDR3 loop spans 15 amino acids. Germline CDR1 and CDR2: KGHSH and LQKENI. The CDR3: CASSPYFNSGNTIYF. The DNA for the CDR3 is TGTGCCAGCTCACCTTACTTTAACTCTGGAAACACCATATATTTT.

The chain employs TRBV3-1 (or the pseudogene TRBV3-2) and TRBJ2-3; D is perhaps TRBD2 (5 bases). V dropped 4 bases and J dropped 0 bases, with 17 bases sitting between them. The CDR3 consists of 17 residues. CDR1 is LGHDT and CDR2 is YNNKEL in the germline V gene (reference sequence). CDR3 in DNA: TGTGCCAGCAGCCCTATCCCGGGGTCTCCTAGCACAGATACGCAGTATTTT. Translated: CASSPIPGSPSTDTQYF.

The chain recombines TRBV7-6 with TRBJ1-6, with D uncertain. Trimming removed 2 bases at V and 7 bases at J, with 12 bases between. Germline CDR1 SGHVS, CDR2 FNYEAQ. The CDR3 covers 15 residues. The CDR3 DNA is TGTGCCAGCAGCTTACAGCCACAGCCGAATTCACCCCTCCACTTT. Its protein is CASSLQPQPNSPLHF.

This clone occurred once. The rearrangement uses TRBV29-1 and TRBJ2-3, with TRBD2 matching over 7 bases. With V trimmed by 6 bases and J by 5 bases, 11 bases remained unmatched. Germline CDR1 reads SQVTM; CDR2 reads ANQGSEA. This CDR3 has 14 amino acids. The CDR3 region is CSVGGTQRVDTQYF. The CDR3 DNA is TGCAGCGTGGGAGGGACTCAGCGGGTAGATACGCAGTATTTT.

V gene TRBV4-1 combines with J gene TRBJ2-5; no reliable D call. The germline V and J ends were trimmed by 0 bases and 6 bases, with 14 bases remaining between them. In germline, CDR1 is MGHRA, CDR2 YSYEKL. The CDR3 spans 15 residues. The chain's CDR3 is CASSQEESLSQTQYF. The CDR3 DNA sequence: TGCGCCAGCAGCCAAGAAGAGTCCTTAAGTCAGACCCAGTACTTC.

This clone was detected only once. The V call is TRBV9, the J call TRBJ2-2; 11 nucleotides agree with TRBD1. With 4 bases clipped from V and 4 bases from J, the junction kept 6 bases outside the gene matches. This CDR3 spans 16 amino acids. Germline V gene sequence: CDR1 SGDLS, CDR2 YYNGEE. The CDR3 loop is CASSLDRGPGTGELFF. For the CDR3, the DNA is TGTGCCAGCAGCTTGGACAGGGGGCCCGGCACCGGGGAGCTGTTTTTT.

The V call is TRBV19, the J call TRBJ2-5; D not certain. V lost 7 bases to trimming and J lost 1 base, with 19 bases between them. The germline gives CDR1 LNHDA, CDR2 SQIVND (reference sequence). The length of the CDR3 is 16 residues. In nucleotides, the CDR3 is TGTGCCAGTAATCCCGACGTGGGCCATCGCCAAGAGACCCAGTACTTC. Translating gives CASNPDVGHRQETQYF.

V usage is TRBV15 and J usage is TRBJ1-1, with D perhaps TRBD1 (6 bases). CDR1 is LNHNV and CDR2 is YYDKDF in the germline V gene (reference sequence). The CDR3 extends over 15 amino acids. The ends were cut back, 0 bases at V and 5 bases at J, with 13 bases in the middle. DNA of the CDR3: TGTGCCACCAGCAGAGATCCGGCAGGGGTAACTGAAGCTTTCTTT. Protein product: CATSRDPAGVTEAFF.

The genes are TRBV30 and TRBJ2-2; 8 bases line up with TRBD2. With V trimmed by 2 bases and J by 9 bases, 5 bases remained unmatched. The germline gives CDR1 GTSNPN, CDR2 SVGIG (reference sequence). The CDR3 has 13 amino acids. In nucleotides, the CDR3 is TGTGCCTGGAGTCGGGGGGGAGTCCGGGAGCTGTTTTTT. It codes for CAWSRGGVRELFF.

The V gene is TRBV6-1, the J gene TRBJ1-3; no firm D call. V gave up 0 bases and J gave up 1 base, with 13 bases separating them. The germline CDR1 and CDR2 sequences are MNHNS and SASEGT. This CDR3 region has 17 residues. In DNA, the CDR3 is TGTGCCAGCAGTGAAGCGCTTGTCCGGGTATCTGGAAACACCATATATTTT. It is translated as CASSEALVRVSGNTIYF.

The CDR3 sequence: CASSLVGLGRDTQYF. The CDR3 bases are TGTGCCAGCAGCTTAGTAGGACTCGGGAGGGATACGCAGTATTTT. The gene calls are TRBV7-2 and TRBJ2-3, with 7 bases aligning to TRBD2. Germline V gene lookup returns CDR1 SGHTA and CDR2 FQGNSA. Trimming removed 1 base from V and 6 bases from J; junction bases left unmatched: 7. This CDR3 has 15 amino acids.

The CDR3 region has the DNA TGTGCCAGCAGTAGACTAGCGGGGGGGCAAAATACGCAGTATTTT. Protein product: CASSRLAGGQNTQYF. The chain employs TRBV6-5 and TRBJ2-3; TRBD2 agrees at 14 bases. Looked up from germline, CDR1 is MNHEY and CDR2 is SVGAGI. This CDR3 is 15 amino acids long. J lost 7 bases, V lost 5 bases, and 5 bases had no gene match.

The chain is built from TRBV29-1 and TRBJ1-1; D call uncertain. Per germline, CDR1 SQVTM and CDR2 ANQGSEA. Between the trimmed V and J ends, which lost 7 bases and 0 bases, there was a span of 9 bases. The CDR3 totals 12 residues. DNA for the CDR3: TGCAGCGGCCTCACTGTGAACACTGAAGCTTTCTTT. The encoded protein is CSGLTVNTEAFF.

V is TRBV29-1 and J is TRBJ1-5, with a possible D match to TRBD1 (6 bases). Per the germline V gene, CDR1 is SQVTM and CDR2 is ANQGSEA. Trimming pared 6 bases from V and 7 bases from J, leaving 16 bases between. The CDR3 runs 13 residues. The CDR3 coding sequence is TGCAGCGTGGAGACAGTCCAGGGGCAGCCCCAGCATTTT. It specifies CSVETVQGQPQHF.

V gene TRBV2 combines with J gene TRBJ1-1; D gene uncertain. The germline V gene has CDR1 SNHLY and CDR2 FYNNEI. The CDR3 runs 16 residues. V shed 6 bases and J shed 4 bases, with 21 bases lying between them. CDR3 in DNA: TGTGCCAGCAGACCCTCCGGGAACCAGGTCGGCACTGAAGCTTTCTTT. Protein sequence: CASRPSGNQVGTEAFF.

V is TRBV19 and J is TRBJ1-6; 8 bases match TRBD1. Germline loops: CDR1 LNHDA, CDR2 SQIVND (reference sequence). This CDR3 contains 15 residues. V was pared by 6 bases and J by 6 bases, with 7 bases of the junction left unmatched. The CDR3 spells CASSPQGAGNSPLHF. Here the CDR3 DNA reads TGTGCCAGTAGCCCTCAGGGGGCAGGTAATTCACCCCTCCACTTT.

This chain uses TRBV19 with TRBJ2-7; 14 bases match TRBD2. The V segment lost 3 bases and the J segment 4 bases; nucleotides outside the gene matches: 14. Germline V gene lookup returns CDR1 LNHDA and CDR2 SQIVND (reference sequence). The CDR3 has 19 amino acids. Here the CDR3 reads CASSIRTPTSGGVGYEQYF. The CDR3 nucleotides are TGTGCCAGTAGTATCCGGACCCCGACTAGCGGGGGGGTGGGATACGAGCAGTACTTC.

J is TRBJ1-3 and V is TRBV28, with D maybe TRBD1 (6 bases). Germline CDR1 and CDR2: MDHEN and SYDVKM. The CDR3 length is 16 residues. V shed 6 bases and J shed 0 bases, with 15 bases lying between them. The CDR3 DNA follows: TGTGCCAGCAGAACAAACAGGGCTATCTCTGGAAACACCATATATTTT. Translating it yields CASRTNRAISGNTIYF.

Concerning this clone: Other DNA sequences in this specimen translate into the identical CDR3. The V call is TRBV7-3, the J call TRBJ1-1; maybe TRBD1 (5 bases). V shed 2 bases and J shed 4 bases, with 8 bases lying between them. CDR1 and CDR2 (germline): SGHTA, FQGTGA. CDR3 length equals 13 residues. The CDR3 protein is CASSLGGSTEAFF. The CDR3 region has the DNA TGTGCCAGCAGCTTAGGGGGGAGCACTGAAGCTTTCTTT.

In DNA form, the CDR3 reads TGTGCCAGCAGCTTAAACCGGAGAACTGAAGCTTTCTTT. It is translated as CASSLNRRTEAFF. V gene TRBV7-2 combines with J gene TRBJ1-1; no reliable D call. Germline V gene lookup returns CDR1 SGHTA and CDR2 FQGNSA. CDR3 length: 13 amino acids. The V end lost 2 bases, the J end lost 5 bases, and 9 bases lay between the germline ends.

V gene TRBV18 combines with J gene TRBJ1-2; D gene unclear. Germline V lookup: CDR1 KGHSH, CDR2 LQKENI. The germline V and J ends were trimmed by 6 bases and 0 bases, with 17 bases remaining between them. The CDR3 length is 16 residues. The CDR3 nucleotides read TGTGCCAGCTCCCCTCAAGAAAGCCCAACTAACTATGGCTACACCTTC. This gives the protein CASSPQESPTNYGYTF.

The V call is TRBV7-2, the J call TRBJ1-5; TRBD1 matches at 9 bases. The CDR3 is made up of 17 amino acids. Per the germline V gene, CDR1 is SGHTA and CDR2 is FQGNSA. V dropped 4 bases and J dropped 4; count of bases not matched to a gene: 11. The chain's CDR3 is CASSSPPGTGLNQPQHF. The DNA of the CDR3 is TGTGCCAGCAGCTCACCCCCCGGGACAGGGCTAAATCAGCCCCAGCATTTT. Full variable domain (rest looked up from reference TRBV7-2 and TRBJ1-5): GAGVSQSPSNKVTEKGKDVELRCDPISGHTALYWYRQSLGQGLEFLIYFQGNSAPDKSGLPSDRFSAERTGGSVSTLTIQRTQQEDSAVYLCASSSPPGTGLNQPQHFGDGTRLSIL.

V and J are TRBV5-1 and TRBJ2-2; 10 bases fit TRBD1. Trimming at V came to 2 bases and at J to 1 base, leaving 8 bases not matched to a gene. Per germline, CDR1 SGHRS and CDR2 YFSETQ. CDR3 length: 18 amino acids. DNA for the CDR3: TGCGCCAGCAGCTTCCGGGACAGGGGCGGCCTGAACACCGGGGAGCTGTTTTTT. This codes for CASSFRDRGGLNTGELFF.

The chain uses TRBV4-3 and TRBJ2-2; tentative D call: TRBD2 (5 bases). CDR3 length equals 15 residues. The germline V gene encodes CDR1 LGHNA and CDR2 YSLEER. With 1 base removed from V and 1 base from J, the gap between germline ends came to 7 bases. CDR3: CASSQGRGNTGELFF. DNA of the CDR3: TGCGCCAGCAGCCAAGGTCGGGGGAACACCGGGGAGCTGTTTTTT.

In this sample, this clone turned up once. This rearrangement joins TRBV7-8 to TRBJ2-3; D is perhaps TRBD2 (6 bases). In germline, CDR1 is SGHVS, CDR2 FQNEAQ. Trimming left V 0 bases short and J 2 bases short, with 12 bases between. CDR3 size: 16 residues. CDR3 DNA: TGTGCCAGCAGCTTAGCGGGACTTTTAGTCACAGATACGCAGTATTTT. Translating it yields CASSLAGLLVTDTQYF.